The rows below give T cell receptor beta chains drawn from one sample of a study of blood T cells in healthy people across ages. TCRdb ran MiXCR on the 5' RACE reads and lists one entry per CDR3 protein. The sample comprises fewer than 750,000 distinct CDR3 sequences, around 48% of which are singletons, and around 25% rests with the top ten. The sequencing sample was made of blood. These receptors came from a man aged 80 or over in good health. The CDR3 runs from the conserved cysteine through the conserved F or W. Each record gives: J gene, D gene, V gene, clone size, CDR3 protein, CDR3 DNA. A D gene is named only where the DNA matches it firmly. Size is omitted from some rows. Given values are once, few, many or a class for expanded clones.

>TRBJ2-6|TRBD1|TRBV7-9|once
CASSFGTARPSGANVLTF
TGTGCCAGCAGCTTCGGGACAGCGCGACCTTCTGGGGCCAACGTCCTGACTTTC
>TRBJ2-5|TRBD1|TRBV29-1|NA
CSVETGVQETQYF
TGCAGCGTTGAAACAGGGGTCCAAGAGACCCAGTACTTC
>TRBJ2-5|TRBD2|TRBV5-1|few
CASSWTSGAGETQYF
TGCGCCAGCAGTTGGACTAGCGGGGCTGGAGAGACCCAGTACTTC
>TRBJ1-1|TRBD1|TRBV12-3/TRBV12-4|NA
CASSFFVGGTANTEAFF
TGTGCCAGCAGTTTTTTTGTAGGGGGGACAGCAAACACTGAAGCTTTCTTT
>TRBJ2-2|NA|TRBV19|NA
CASRAGTTNTGELFF
TGTGCCAGTAGGGCCGGGACAACAAACACCGGGGAGCTGTTTTTT
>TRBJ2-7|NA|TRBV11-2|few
CASSLGGLGGEYEQYF
TGTGCCAGCAGCTTAGGTGGGCTTGGCGGGGAATACGAGCAGTACTTC
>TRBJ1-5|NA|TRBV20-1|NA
CSAKEGGGSNQPQHF
TGCAGTGCTAAGGAAGGGGGAGGAAGCAATCAGCCCCAGCATTTT
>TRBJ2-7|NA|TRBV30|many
CALGLNSYEQYF
TGTGCCTTGGGACTGAACTCCTACGAGCAGTACTTC
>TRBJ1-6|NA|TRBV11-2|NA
CASSLFRTLSYNSPLHF
TGTGCCAGCAGCTTATTCCGGACCCTCTCCTATAATTCACCCCTCCACTTT
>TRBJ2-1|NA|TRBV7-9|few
CASSLAFPPPMNEQFF
TGTGCCAGCAGCTTAGCGTTCCCTCCCCCAATGAATGAGCAGTTCTTC
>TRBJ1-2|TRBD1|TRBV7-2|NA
CASSPGQGVDYGYTF
TGTGCCAGCAGCCCCGGACAGGGGGTGGACTATGGCTACACCTTC
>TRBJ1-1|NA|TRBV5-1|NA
CASSLDSAAPDRAFF
TGCGCCAGCAGCTTGGATTCGGCAGCACCGGACCGGGCTTTCTTT
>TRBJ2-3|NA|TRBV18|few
CASSPPQGTQYF
TGTGCCAGCTCACCACCGCAGGGAACGCAGTATTTT
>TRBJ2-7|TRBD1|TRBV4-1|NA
CASSQIIPRQGKVYEQYF
TGCGCCAGCAGCCAAATAATCCCGCGACAGGGGAAGGTGTACGAGCAGTACTTC
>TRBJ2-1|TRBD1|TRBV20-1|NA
CSARSAGAPGGNEQFF
TGCAGTGCTAGATCTGCAGGGGCCCCAGGGGGAAATGAGCAGTTCTTC
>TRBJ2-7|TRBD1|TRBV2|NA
CASSADRTGGNEQYF
TGTGCCAGCAGTGCCGACCGGACAGGGGGCAACGAGCAGTACTTC
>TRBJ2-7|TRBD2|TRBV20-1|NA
CSAKGLDSYEQYF
TGCAGTGCTAAAGGACTAGACTCCTACGAGCAGTACTTC
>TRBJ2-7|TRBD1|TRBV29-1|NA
CSVRTGSSYEQYF
TGCAGCGTCCGGACAGGGAGCTCCTACGAGCAGTACTTC
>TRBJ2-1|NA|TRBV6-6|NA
CASRTGTSTHEQFF
TGTGCCAGCAGAACCGGGACATCCACCCATGAGCAGTTCTTC
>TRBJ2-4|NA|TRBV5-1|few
CASSLGGGENIQYF
TGCGCCAGCAGCTTGGGCGGAGGCGAAAACATTCAGTACTTC
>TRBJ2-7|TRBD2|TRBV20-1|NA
CSAREAGVYEQYF
TGCAGTGCTAGAGAAGCGGGAGTCTACGAGCAGTACTTC
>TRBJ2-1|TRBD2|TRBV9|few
CASSVTQVTPGLAGGKRHEQFF
TGTGCCAGCAGCGTAACCCAAGTAACCCCCGGACTAGCGGGAGGGAAAAGGCATGAGCAGTTCTTC
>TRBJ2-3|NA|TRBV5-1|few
CASSARRDTQYF
TGCGCCAGCAGCGCAAGAAGGGATACGCAGTATTTT
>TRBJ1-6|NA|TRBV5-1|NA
CASSTRDGNNSPLHF
TGCGCCAGCAGCACCAGAGACGGAAATAATTCACCCCTCCACTTT